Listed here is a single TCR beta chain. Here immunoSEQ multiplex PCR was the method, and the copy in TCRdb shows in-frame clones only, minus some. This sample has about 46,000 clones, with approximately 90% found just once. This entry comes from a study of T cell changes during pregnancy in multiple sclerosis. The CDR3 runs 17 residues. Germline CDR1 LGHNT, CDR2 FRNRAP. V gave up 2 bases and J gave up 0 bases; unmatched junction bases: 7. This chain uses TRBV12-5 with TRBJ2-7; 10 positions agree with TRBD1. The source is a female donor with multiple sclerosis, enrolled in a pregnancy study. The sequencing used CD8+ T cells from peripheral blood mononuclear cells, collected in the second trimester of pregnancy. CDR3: CASGLIRRDRGSYEQYF. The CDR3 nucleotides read TGTGCTAGTGGTTTGATTAGAAGGGACAGGGGCTCCTACGAGCAGTACTTC.